Each of the 13 T cell receptor beta chains below was sequenced from the same sample in a study of shared clonotypes between healthy human individuals. Only in-frame clones appear in the TCRdb table, and some are missing; sequencing was by immunoSEQ multiplex PCR. Among 1.4 million or so clones listed, approximately 98.5% were seen once. The sample taken for sequencing was naive CD4+ T cells sorted from blood. Specified subset: CD45RA+ positively selected. The source is a man younger than 40 in good health.

This chain joins TRBV5-1 and TRBJ1-1, with a weak D call TRBD1 (6 bases). Looked up from germline, CDR1 is SGHRS and CDR2 is YFSETQ. The V end lost 4 bases, the J end lost 2 bases, and 12 bases lay between the germline ends. The CDR3 is 14 residues long. The CDR3 DNA sequence: TGCGCCAGCAGCAGTAACAGGGCTAACACTGAAGCTTTCTTT. It codes for CASSSNRANTEAFF.

V usage is TRBV5-1 and J usage is TRBJ1-4; possibly TRBD1 for D (5 bases). V dropped 3 bases and J dropped 3 bases, with 15 bases sitting between them. Germline V gives CDR1 SGHRS, CDR2 YFSETQ. The CDR3 covers 16 residues. The CDR3 protein is CASSYASGIANEKLFF. DNA of the CDR3: TGCGCCAGCAGCTACGCCTCAGGGATCGCTAATGAAAAACTGTTTTTT.

The rearrangement uses TRBV6-6 and TRBJ2-1, with D unresolved. V lost 4 bases and J 8 bases, leaving 6 bases between the germline ends. CDR1 and CDR2 (germline): MNHNY, SVGAGI (reference sequence). This CDR3 is 11 amino acids long. The CDR3: CASSFTDEQFF. DNA for the CDR3: TGTGCCAGCAGTTTCACGGATGAGCAGTTCTTC.

This clone has just one count. V usage is TRBV28 and J usage is TRBJ1-3; D uncertain. This CDR3 has 11 residues. Germline assignment: CDR1 MDHEN and CDR2 SYDVKM. The V end was cut by 9 bases, the J end by 1 base, with 4 bases between. Written as DNA, the CDR3 is TGTGCCAGGGGATCTGGAAACACCATATATTTT. Translation gives CARGSGNTIYF. Full variable domain (outside the CDR3, taken from reference TRBV28 and TRBJ1-3): DVKVTQSSRYLVKRTGEKVFLECVQDMDHENMFWYRQDPGLGLRLIYFSYDVKMKEKGDIPEGYSVSREKKERFSLILESASTNQTSMYLCARGSGNTIYFGEGSWLTVV.

V is TRBV11-2 and J is TRBJ2-7, with D unclear. The germline V gene has CDR1 SGHAT and CDR2 FQNNGV. The CDR3 runs 12 residues. V was cut by 6 bases and J by 4 bases, with 10 bases left in between. The CDR3 sequence: CASSSEWYEQYF. CDR3 in DNA: TGTGCCAGCAGTTCCGAATGGTACGAGCAGTACTTC. The complete variable domain, with remaining parts taken from reference TRBV11-2 and TRBJ2-7, reads EAGVAQSPRYKIIEKRQSVAFWCNPISGHATLYWYQQILGQGPKLLIQFQNNGVVDDSQLPKDRFSAERLKGVDSTLKIQPAKLEDSAVYLCASSSEWYEQYFGPGTRLTVT.

The chain carries TRBV28 and TRBJ1-5; D not certain. The germline gives CDR1 MDHEN, CDR2 SYDVKM. The CDR3 has 13 amino acids. Trimming stripped 5 bases from V and 0 bases from J, with 5 bases between. This CDR3 is CASSQYSNQPQHF. The CDR3 DNA is TGTGCCAGCAGTCAATATAGCAATCAGCCCCAGCATTTT. The variable domain in full, with the rest retrieved from reference TRBV28 and TRBJ1-5, is DVKVTQSSRYLVKRTGEKVFLECVQDMDHENMFWYRQDPGLGLRLIYFSYDVKMKEKGDIPEGYSVSREKKERFSLILESASTNQTSMYLCASSQYSNQPQHFGDGTRLSIL.

This chain links TRBV7-2 with TRBJ2-3; 7 bases map to TRBD1. Trimming took 5 bases from V and 3 from J; bases not matched to a gene: 5. This CDR3 is 14 amino acids long. Germline V CDR1 and CDR2: SGHTA, FQGNSA. CDR3 in amino acids: CASSGQVGTDTQYF. Written as DNA, the CDR3 is TGTGCCAGCAGCGGACAGGTCGGAACAGATACGCAGTATTTT.

The rearrangement joins TRBV5-4 to TRBJ2-2; TRBD2 aligns across 13 bases. The germline CDR1 and CDR2 sequences are SGHNT and YYREEE (reference sequence). V lost 4 bases, J lost 7 bases, and 10 bases stayed unmatched. This CDR3 region has 17 residues. The CDR3 loop reads CASSQGTSGVYGGELFF. The CDR3, as DNA: TGTGCCAGCAGCCAAGGGACTAGCGGGGTCTACGGCGGGGAGCTGTTTTTT.

As for this clone: At the DNA level, this CDR3 is encoded by other sequences in the same sample as well. The chain couples TRBV20-1 to TRBJ1-1; D unresolved. V dropped 0 bases and J dropped 7 bases, with 6 bases sitting between them. Germline assignment: CDR1 DFQATT and CDR2 SNEGSKA (reference sequence). The CDR3 spans 11 residues. CDR3 region: CSARELSEAFF. As DNA, the CDR3 is TGCAGTGCTAGAGAGTTGAGTGAAGCTTTCTTT.

The V call is TRBV7-2, the J call TRBJ2-5; 10 nucleotides align to TRBD2. Germline V lookup: CDR1 SGHTA, CDR2 FQGNSA. This CDR3 contains 16 residues. The V segment lost 5 bases and the J segment 5 bases; nucleotides outside the gene matches: 11. The CDR3 here is CASSQRRLAGRETQYF. The CDR3 DNA is TGTGCCAGCAGCCAGCGGAGACTAGCGGGCCGGGAGACCCAGTACTTC.

With respect to this clone: A read error may produce the germline difference seen at one junction end. V is TRBV7-9 and J is TRBJ2-3, with no clear D. The CDR3 is 11 amino acids. CDR1 and CDR2 from the germline V gene are SEHNR and FQNEAQ (reference sequence). In nucleotides, the CDR3 is TGTGCCAGCAACTTAGTAGATACGCAGTATTTT. This codes for CASNLVDTQYF.

Comments on this clone: The same CDR3 can be traced to other DNA sequences in this sample. The chain joins TRBV11-2 to TRBJ2-1; a weak D match, TRBD2 (6 bases). Trimming removed 5 bases from V and 0 bases from J, with 11 bases in between. CDR3 length: 15 amino acids. Germline CDR1 is SGHAT and CDR2 is FQNNGV. CDR3 sequence (DNA): TGTGCCAGCAGCCCTGACGGGAGCTCCTACAATGAGCAGTTCTTC. It translates to CASSPDGSSYNEQFF. Full variable domain (rest looked up from reference TRBV11-2 and TRBJ2-1): EAGVAQSPRYKIIEKRQSVAFWCNPISGHATLYWYQQILGQGPKLLIQFQNNGVVDDSQLPKDRFSAERLKGVDSTLKIQPAKLEDSAVYLCASSPDGSSYNEQFFGPGTRLTVL.

A note on this clone: This sample includes further DNA sequences coding for the same CDR3. V usage is TRBV7-2 and J usage is TRBJ2-1; D gene uncertain. There are 12 residues in the CDR3. The V end was cut by 5 bases, the J end by 5 bases, with 7 bases between. CDR1 is SGHTA and CDR2 is FQGNSA in the germline V gene. The CDR3 DNA reads as TGTGCCAGCAGCCCCCCCAACAATGAGCAGTTCTTC. Translation gives CASSPPNNEQFF.